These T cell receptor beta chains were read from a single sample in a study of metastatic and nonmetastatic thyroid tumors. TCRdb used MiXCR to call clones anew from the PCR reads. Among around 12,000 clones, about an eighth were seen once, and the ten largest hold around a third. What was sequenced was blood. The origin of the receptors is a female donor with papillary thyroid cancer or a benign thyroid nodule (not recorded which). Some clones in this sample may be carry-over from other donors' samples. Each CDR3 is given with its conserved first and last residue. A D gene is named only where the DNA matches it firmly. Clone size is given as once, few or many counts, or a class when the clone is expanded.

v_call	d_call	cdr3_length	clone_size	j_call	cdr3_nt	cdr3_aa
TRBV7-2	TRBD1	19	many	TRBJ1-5	TGTGCCAGCAGCACCGGAAGACAGGGGGGATGGGGTGGCAATCAGCCCCAGCATTTT	CASSTGRQGGWGGNQPQHF
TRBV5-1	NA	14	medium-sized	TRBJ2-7	TGCGCCAGCAGCCCACAGGGTGAAGGCTACGAGCAGTACTTC	CASSPQGEGYEQYF
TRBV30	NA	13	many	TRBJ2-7	TGTGCCTGGAGTGTAACTACTAGCCCCCGACCGTACTTC	CAWSVTTSPRPYF
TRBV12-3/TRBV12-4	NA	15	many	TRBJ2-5	TGTGCCAGCAGTTCCCGCAGTGTTTTGCAAGAGACCCAGTACTTC	CASSSRSVLQETQYF
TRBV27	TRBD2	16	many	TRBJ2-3	TGTGCCAGCAGCTTCACTAGCGGGAGGACCCGGGGTACGCAGTATTTT	CASSFTSGRTRGTQYF
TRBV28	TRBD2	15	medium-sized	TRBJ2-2	TGTGCCAGCATTTTCGCGGGAGAAAACACCGGGGAGCTGTTTTTT	CASIFAGENTGELFF
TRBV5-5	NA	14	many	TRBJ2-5	TGTGCCAGCAGCTTTAAAGGGCGACAAGAGACCCAGTACTTC	CASSFKGRQETQYF
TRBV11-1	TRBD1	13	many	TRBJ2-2	TGTGCCAGCAGCTTACAGGGGGCCGGGGAGCTGTTTTTT	CASSLQGAGELFF
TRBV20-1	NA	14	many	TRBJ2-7	TGCAGTGCTAGAGGGGAGAAGGTGGCCTACGAGCAGTACTTC	CSARGEKVAYEQYF
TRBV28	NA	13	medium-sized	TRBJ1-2	TGTGCCAGCAGTCTCAGGGGTAGCTATGGCTACACCTTC	CASSLRGSYGYTF
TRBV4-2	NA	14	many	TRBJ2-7	TGTGCCAGCAGCCAGACAAGAGGTGTCTACGAGCAGTACTTC	CASSQTRGVYEQYF